This is a list of T cell receptor beta chains from one sample in a study of radiotherapy plus CTLA-4 blockade in lung cancer. Here immunoSEQ multiplex PCR was the method, and the copy in TCRdb shows in-frame clones only, minus some. The table lists 48,000 or so clones, about 83% of them singletons. This specimen was peripheral blood, taken from a patient treated with radiotherapy plus ipilimumab. The origin of the receptors is a human donor with non-small cell lung cancer whose response to radiotherapy plus ipilimumab could not be evaluated. Each CDR3 is given without its conserved first and last residue. D genes are given only for firm matches. Only part of the rows carry a size: once, few, many, or a class if the clone is expanded.

length: 12; D: .; J: TRBJ1-1; V: TRBV18; size: .; CDR3: ASSNRDKNTEAF
length: 12; D: TRBD2; J: TRBJ2-5; V: TRBV11-3; size: .; CDR3: ASSPTSGSGSQY
length: 13; D: .; J: TRBJ2-5; V: TRBV9; size: .; CDR3: ASSVEGWNQETQY
length: 14; D: .; J: TRBJ2-5; V: TRBV4-2; size: few; CDR3: ASSQGQGRMVETQY
length: 13; D: TRBD2; J: TRBJ2-5; V: TRBV5-6; size: .; CDR3: ASSLGLTSEETQY
length: 11; D: .; J: TRBJ2-3; V: TRBV19; size: .; CDR3: ASTRTATDTQY
length: 11; D: .; J: TRBJ2-2; V: TRBV29-1; size: once; CDR3: SSQWGDTGELF
length: 10; D: .; J: TRBJ2-1; V: TRBV2; size: .; CDR3: ASSEQESEQF
length: 11; D: .; J: TRBJ1-1; V: TRBV5-4; size: once; CDR3: ASRSTQNTEAF
length: 14; D: .; J: .; V: TRBV6-1; size: .; CDR3: ASSEVYNDRNYEQY
length: 13; D: .; J: TRBJ2-3; V: TRBV9; size: .; CDR3: ASSVGTGPTDTQY
length: 12; D: TRBD1; J: TRBJ2-4; V: TRBV27; size: .; CDR3: ASSPRTGGNIQY
length: 12; D: TRBD1; J: TRBJ2-7; V: TRBV5-1; size: .; CDR3: ASSTTGDSYEQY
length: 14; D: TRBD2; J: TRBJ2-1; V: TRBV4-1; size: .; CDR3: ASSQTGTSFTTEQF
length: 11; D: TRBD1; J: TRBJ1-5; V: TRBV10-3; size: few; CDR3: AIQSDRSQPQH
length: 13; D: TRBD1; J: TRBJ1-1; V: TRBV4-2; size: .; CDR3: ASNPGQGSNTEAF
length: 14; D: .; J: TRBJ2-5; V: TRBV10-1; size: .; CDR3: ASSEPKEGRGETQY
length: 14; D: TRBD1; J: TRBJ2-7; V: TRBV10-3; size: .; CDR3: AISEQPGQGRYEQY
length: 11; D: TRBD1; J: TRBJ1-2; V: TRBV5-4; size: .; CDR3: ASSLEGAIGYT
length: 13; D: .; J: TRBJ1-2; V: TRBV5-6; size: .; CDR3: ASSFWQGANYGYT
length: 12; D: TRBD1; J: TRBJ1-2; V: TRBV10-3; size: .; CDR3: AISESGTGLGYT
length: 11; D: TRBD1; J: TRBJ2-2; V: TRBV2; size: .; CDR3: ASATGGTGELF
length: 10; D: .; J: TRBJ2-7; V: TRBV7-6; size: .; CDR3: ASSFGSYEQY
length: 13; D: .; J: TRBJ1-4; V: TRBV7-2; size: once; CDR3: ASSRPGGLDEKLF
length: 12; D: .; J: TRBJ1-2; V: TRBV25-1; size: .; CDR3: ASSDMRGSYGYT
length: 12; D: .; J: TRBJ1-2; V: TRBV7-2; size: .; CDR3: ASSLGQIIGGYT
length: 11; D: .; J: TRBJ2-7; V: TRBV7-9; size: .; CDR3: ASSPTSSYEQY
length: 13; D: .; J: TRBJ1-3; V: TRBV28; size: few; CDR3: ASDAPRPSGNTIY
length: 12; D: TRBD1; J: TRBJ1-2; V: TRBV2; size: .; CDR3: ASSIQGSDYGYT
length: 14; D: TRBD1; J: TRBJ1-1; V: TRBV6-5; size: .; CDR3: ASSYKTTGVNTEAF
length: 13; D: .; J: TRBJ1-1; V: TRBV7-9; size: .; CDR3: ASSPREGKNTEAF
length: 13; D: TRBD2; J: TRBJ2-7; V: TRBV6-1; size: .; CDR3: ASSEGGLAGREQY
length: 13; D: TRBD1; J: TRBJ2-2; V: TRBV7-2; size: .; CDR3: ASSVDRGNTGELF
length: 14; D: .; J: TRBJ2-1; V: TRBV23-1; size: .; CDR3: ASSQFKPEPYNEQF
length: 17; D: TRBD1; J: TRBJ2-6; V: TRBV27; size: .; CDR3: ASSPSRQGAQGGANVLT
length: 13; D: TRBD2; J: TRBJ2-3; V: TRBV18; size: .; CDR3: ASSPGLAGGDTQY
length: 13; D: .; J: TRBJ2-1; V: TRBV28; size: .; CDR3: ASSRNGVSYNEQF
length: 12; D: TRBD1; J: TRBJ2-3; V: TRBV19; size: .; CDR3: ASSGGQGADTQY
length: 14; D: .; J: TRBJ1-2; V: TRBV10-3; size: .; CDR3: AISDPGRGTNYGYT
length: 13; D: .; J: TRBJ2-2; V: TRBV18; size: .; CDR3: ASSQGRTNTGELF
length: 15; D: TRBD2; J: TRBJ2-7; V: TRBV7-2; size: .; CDR3: ASTNDKQRETSYEQY
length: 14; D: TRBD1; J: TRBJ2-1; V: TRBV7-9; size: .; CDR3: ASSSLPGQGGNEQF
length: 15; D: TRBD2; J: TRBJ2-3; V: TRBV7-2; size: .; CDR3: ASSPRLAGGRVDTQY
length: 17; D: .; J: TRBJ2-2; V: TRBV5-4; size: .; CDR3: ASSLAWAGATPNTGELF
length: 12; D: .; J: TRBJ2-2; V: TRBV7-9; size: .; CDR3: ASSPQRSTGELF
length: 16; D: TRBD1; J: TRBJ2-6; V: TRBV7-2; size: .; CDR3: ASSSRQGPPSGANVLT
length: 11; D: .; J: TRBJ2-7; V: TRBV19; size: few; CDR3: ASSIAGINEQY
length: 12; D: .; J: TRBJ2-2; V: TRBV5-1; size: once; CDR3: ASSLERPTGELF
length: 14; D: TRBD2; J: TRBJ2-1; V: TRBV18; size: .; CDR3: ASSPVGLAGDNEQF
length: 11; D: TRBD1; J: TRBJ1-5; V: TRBV11-1; size: .; CDR3: ASSTRTGQPQH
length: 13; D: TRBD1; J: TRBJ1-6; V: TRBV2; size: .; CDR3: ASIDRESGNSPLH
length: 13; D: TRBD2; J: TRBJ2-1; V: TRBV9; size: .; CDR3: ASSVDSGKYNEQF
length: 14; D: TRBD2; J: TRBJ2-1; V: TRBV7-2; size: .; CDR3: ASSGGTSGRSNEQF
length: 12; D: .; J: TRBJ2-7; V: TRBV7-2; size: .; CDR3: ASSFPPTRHEQY
length: 11; D: .; J: TRBJ1-2; V: TRBV6-6; size: .; CDR3: ASIGSSPDGYT
length: 16; D: TRBD1; J: TRBJ2-6; V: TRBV5-6; size: .; CDR3: ASSFRRTGGYGANVLT
length: 13; D: .; J: TRBJ1-3; V: TRBV19; size: .; CDR3: ASSIPASSGNTIY
length: 16; D: TRBD1; J: TRBJ1-2; V: TRBV28; size: few; CDR3: ASSLLARGALANYGYT
length: 11; D: .; J: TRBJ1-1; V: TRBV30; size: .; CDR3: AWSGTANTEAF
length: 14; D: .; J: TRBJ2-1; V: TRBV7-3; size: few; CDR3: ASSQEELARTNEQF